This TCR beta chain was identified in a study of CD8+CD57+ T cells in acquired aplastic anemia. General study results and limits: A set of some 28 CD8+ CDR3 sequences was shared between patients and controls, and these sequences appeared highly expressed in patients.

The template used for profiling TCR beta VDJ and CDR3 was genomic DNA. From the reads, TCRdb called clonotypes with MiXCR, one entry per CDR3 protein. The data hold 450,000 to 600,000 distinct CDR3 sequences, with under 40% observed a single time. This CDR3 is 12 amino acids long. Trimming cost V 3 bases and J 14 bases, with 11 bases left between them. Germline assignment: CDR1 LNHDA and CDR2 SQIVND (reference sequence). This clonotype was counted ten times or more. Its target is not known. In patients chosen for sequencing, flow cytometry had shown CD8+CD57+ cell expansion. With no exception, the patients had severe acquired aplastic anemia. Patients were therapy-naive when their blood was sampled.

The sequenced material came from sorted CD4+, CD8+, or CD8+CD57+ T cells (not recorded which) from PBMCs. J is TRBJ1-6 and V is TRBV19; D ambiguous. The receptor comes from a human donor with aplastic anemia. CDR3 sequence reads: CASSIDGSTLHF. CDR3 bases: TGTGCCAGTAGTATTGACGGGAGCACCCTCCACTTT.